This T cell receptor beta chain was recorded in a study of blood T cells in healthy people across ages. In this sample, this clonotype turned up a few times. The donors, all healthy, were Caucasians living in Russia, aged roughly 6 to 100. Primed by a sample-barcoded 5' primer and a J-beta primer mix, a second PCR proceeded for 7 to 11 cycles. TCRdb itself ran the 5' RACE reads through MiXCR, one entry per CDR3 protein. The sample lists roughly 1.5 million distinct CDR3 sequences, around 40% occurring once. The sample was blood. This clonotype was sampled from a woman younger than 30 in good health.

The CDR3 DNA follows: TGTGCCACCAGCAGGACAGGGAACTTTCACGAGCAGTACTTC. This gives the protein CATSRTGNFHEQYF. This chain joins TRBV15 and TRBJ2-7, with 7 bases aligning to TRBD1. The V and J ends lost 3 bases and 5 bases, in that order; junction bases with no gene match: 7. CDR1 LNHNV and CDR2 YYDKDF come from the germline V gene (reference sequence). The CDR3 contains 14 residues. Full variable domain (rest looked up from reference TRBV15 and TRBJ2-7): DAMVIQNPRYQVTQFGKPVTLSCSQTLNHNVMYWYQQKSSQAPKLLFHYYDKDFNNEADTPDNFQSRRPNTSFCFLDIRSPGLGDTAMYLCATSRTGNFHEQYFGPGTRLTVT.